This TCR beta chain was documented in a study of T cell responses to AZD1222 COVID-19 vaccine. General study results and limits: Seropositive AZD1222 recipients at baseline numbered only five or six. Possibly, clonal diversity was underestimated; donors were largely white British and included more females.

This clone was seen only once. Its antigen is undetermined. The CDR3 is 15 amino acids. The germline V and J ends were trimmed by 4 bases and 7 bases, with 17 bases remaining between them. Germline CDR1 reads SGDLS; CDR2 reads YYNGEE. Sequencing used immunoSEQ multiplex PCR; TCRdb keeps in-frame clones, though not all of them. This table holds about 94,000 clones, 70% to 90% found once. This sequence joins TRBV9 and TRBJ1-4; tentative D call: TRBD1 (5 bases). Sample: peripheral blood, taken on day 0 of AZD1222 vaccination. This clonotype was obtained from an adult in good health. CDR3 sequence (DNA): TGTGCCAGCAGCCCAAGACAGTTCTCAGGTGAAAAACTGTTTTTT. This encodes CASSPRQFSGEKLFF.